This TCR beta chain was recorded in a study of T cell responses to AZD1222 COVID-19 vaccine. In the study overall: The analysis combined second doses at about 4 or about 12 weeks.

The CDR3 length is 15 residues. V dropped 0 bases and J dropped 6; count of bases not matched to a gene: 4. CDR1 is MNHEY and CDR2 is SVGAGI in the germline V gene. Libraries were prepared by immunoSEQ multiplex PCR; TCRdb keeps only in-frame clonotypes and omits some of them. The repertoire includes tens of thousands of clones, about 88% of them detected once, and around 21% sits in the top ten. Findings of the study overall: Two AZD1222 administrations were followed by greater Spike-specific TCR breadth and depth.

Points on this clone: No antigen is known for it.

The chain combines TRBV6-5 with TRBJ2-7, with 11 bases lining up with TRBD1. This sample comprised peripheral blood, obtained on day 0 of AZD1222 vaccination. This receptor was obtained from an adult in good health. CDR3 bases: TGTGCCAGCAGTTACTCGGGACAGGGGGTACGCGAGCAGTACTTC. It is translated as CASSYSGQGVREQYF.